The 8 T cell receptor beta chains given below trace back to one sample, sequenced in a study of CD8 T cells in Susac syndrome. The RNA input was roughly 0.45 to 1 ug, and it was reverse transcribed with random hexamers. TCRdb independently ran MiXCR on the immunoSEQ multiplex PCR reads; one entry per CDR3 protein. Of about 250,000 distinct CDR3 sequences in the sample, 93% were seen once. Sequencing was performed on CD4+ T cells from PBMCs. Source of these receptors: a human donor with multiple sclerosis.

The V gene is TRBV2, the J gene TRBJ2-3; weak D call: TRBD2 (5 bases). CDR3 length: 13 amino acids. V lost 3 bases and J 2 bases, leaving 6 bases between the germline ends. Germline V CDR1 and CDR2: SNHLY, FYNNEI. The CDR3 region has the DNA TGTGCCAGCAGTGACGGGATCACAGATACGCAGTATTTT. It is translated as CASSDGITDTQYF. The whole variable domain, filled in from reference TRBV2 and TRBJ2-3, reads EPEVTQTPSHQVTQMGQEVILRCVPISNHLYFYWYRQILGQKVEFLVSFYNNEISEKSEIFDDQFSVERPDGSNFTLKIRSTKLEDSAMYFCASSDGITDTQYFGPGTRLTVL.

The V and J genes are TRBV2 and TRBJ1-1; D perhaps matches TRBD1 (5 bases). The CDR3 is 12 amino acids. Between the trimmed V and J ends, which lost 11 bases and 7 bases, there was a span of 17 bases. The V gene's germline CDR1 is SNHLY and CDR2 FYNNEI. CDR3 in DNA: TGTGCCGCGTCCGGGACGTTGGGTGAAGCTTTCTTT. Residues: CAASGTLGEAFF.

This clonotype was seen a single time. This chain uses TRBV18 with TRBJ2-3; maybe TRBD1 (6 bases). Germline CDR1 is KGHSH and CDR2 is LQKENI. The CDR3 is made up of 16 amino acids. V lost 3 bases, J lost 7 bases, and 20 bases lay in between. The CDR3 nucleotides are TGTGCCAGCTCACCGCCGGGACAAGGTAGCCGGAATACGCAGTATTTT. Its protein product is CASSPPGQGSRNTQYF.

Regarding this clonotype: One end of the junction is discordant with germline, which a read error may explain. The rearrangement uses TRBV12-3 or TRBV12-4 and TRBJ2-2, with D maybe TRBD2 (5 bases). This CDR3 is 14 amino acids long. DNA for the CDR3: TGTGTCAGCAGTCCGGGGTATGAGGGCGGGGAGCTGTTTTTT. It encodes CVSSPGYEGGELFF.

The V and J genes are TRBV29-1 and TRBJ1-1, with 9 nucleotides matching TRBD1. Germline V gene data show CDR1 as SQVTM and CDR2 as ANQGSEA. CDR3 length: 11 amino acids. The J segment lost 11 bases and the V segment lost 6 bases, leaving 7 bases of the junction unmatched. Here the CDR3 reads CSVQGTGMAFF. The CDR3 coding sequence is TGCAGCGTCCAGGGGACAGGGATGGCTTTCTTT. Complete variable domain (other parts from reference TRBV29-1 and TRBJ1-1): SAVISQKPSRDICQRGTSLTIQCQVDSQVTMMFWYRQQPGQSLTLIATANQGSEATYESGFVIDKFPISRPNLTFSTLTVSNMSPEDSSIYLCSVQGTGMAFFGQGTRLTVV.

V usage is TRBV7-9 and J usage is TRBJ2-7, with 12 bases that match TRBD2. Trimming at V came to 5 bases and at J to 0 bases, leaving 2 bases not matched to a gene. The CDR3 has 15 residues. Germline CDR1 SEHNR, CDR2 FQNEAQ (reference sequence). CDR3: CASSTTSGSSYEQYF. The CDR3 bases are TGTGCCAGCAGCACGACTAGCGGGAGCTCCTACGAGCAGTACTTC.

The chain combines TRBV4-2 with TRBJ2-3; 8 positions agree with TRBD2. The CDR3 extends over 19 amino acids. Germline values: CDR1 LGHNA, CDR2 YNFKEQ. After removal of 4 bases from V and 0 bases from J, the junction contained 15 bases not matched to a gene. The DNA for the CDR3 is TGTGCCAGCAGCCTGGTCGGACTGCGGGGGGCGCCTAGCACAGATACGCAGTATTTT. It codes for CASSLVGLRGAPSTDTQYF.

The chain has TRBV4-1 and TRBJ1-1; possible D gene TRBD1, 6 bases. V lost 0 bases, J lost 11 bases, and 13 bases lay in between. The CDR3 runs 13 residues. Germline loops: CDR1 MGHRA, CDR2 YSYEKL. In DNA, the CDR3 is TGCGCCAGCAGCCAAGATAGGGGACAAGGGGCTTTCTTT. Translation: CASSQDRGQGAFF.